The rows below give T cell receptor beta chains drawn from one sample of a study of T cell repertoires in aging, cancer and after chemotherapy. Via MiXCR, TCRdb re-called the multiplex PCR reads, giving one row per CDR3 protein. Altogether 9,500 to 15,000 distinct CDR3 sequences are present, roughly 32% being singletons, with the ten largest covering about 9.4%. Sequencing was carried out using blood. The receptors come from a human donor in good health. The donor label of this sample is uncertain. Both conserved end residues are part of each CDR3. D genes are given only for firm matches. Clone sizes are given selectively: once, few, many, or a class where the clone is expanded.

cdr3_nt cdr3_aa j_call d_call clone_size v_call
TGTGCCAGCAGCCCTACCGGGGCGAGCTTTAACTATGGCTACACCTTC CASSPTGASFNYGYTF TRBJ1-2 - - TRBV5-6
TGTGCCAGTATTCTCGGTAGACCCCCGGATACGCAGTATTTT CASILGRPPDTQYF TRBJ2-3 - - TRBV19
TGCAGTGCTAGAGATTGGGGGCGGAGAGGAGAAAAACTGTTTTTT CSARDWGRRGEKLFF TRBJ1-4 - - TRBV20-1
TGTGCCAGCTCCGCGGGGGGGGGGAACACTGAAGCTTTCTTT CASSAGGGNTEAFF TRBJ1-1 - - TRBV18
TGTGCCAGTGCGGGAGGCTCCTACAATGAGCAGTTCTTC CASAGGSYNEQFF TRBJ2-1 TRBD2 - TRBV5-4
TGTGCCACCAGCAGAGATGCTCCGGGACAGGGGGAAGGTGAGCAGTTCTTC CATSRDAPGQGEGEQFF TRBJ2-1 TRBD1 once TRBV15
TGTGCCACCAGCAGAGATGGGGGCTATAGCTACACCTTC CATSRDGGYSYTF TRBJ1-2 - once TRBV15
TGTGCCAGCAGTTACTCGTTGAGTGGAGGCGAGCAGTACTTC CASSYSLSGGEQYF TRBJ2-7 - few TRBV6-5
TGTGCCAGCCGGGGTCTACTCGGGAATCAGCCCGAGCATTTT CASRGLLGNQPEHF TRBJ1-5 - - TRBV19
TGTGCCAGCAGCACCGGGACTAGCGGGCTTACCTACGAGCAGTACTTC CASSTGTSGLTYEQYF TRBJ2-7 TRBD2 few TRBV5-4
TGTGCCAGTATTATAGGGGGATCGAACACCGGGGAGCTGTTTTTT CASIIGGSNTGELFF TRBJ2-2 - - TRBV19
TGCAGTGCTAGATTTAGGGCAAGTTCACCCCTCCACTTT CSARFRASSPLHF TRBJ1-6 - - TRBV20-1
TGTGCCAGCTCAGTGTCGGCCAGCACAGATACGCAGTATTTT CASSVSASTDTQYF TRBJ2-3 - few TRBV18
TGTGCCACCAGCAGAGATGGGACTAGCGGTTCACGGGAGCAGTTCTTC CATSRDGTSGSREQFF TRBJ2-1 TRBD2 medium-sized TRBV15
TGTGCCAGCAGCTTTAGGTTAGCGCCCTACGAGCAGTACTTC CASSFRLAPYEQYF TRBJ2-7 - - TRBV5-4
TGTGCCAGCAGTAATACAGGGGGCAGAAGAAACACCATATATTTT CASSNTGGRRNTIYF TRBJ1-3 TRBD1 - TRBV12-3/TRBV12-4
TGTGCCAGCTCACGGGGGACTTCGGTGAACACTGAAGCTTTCTTT CASSRGTSVNTEAFF TRBJ1-1 - - TRBV18
TGTGCCAGTAGTGAGGTGGTGACCTACAATGAGCAGTTCTTC CASSEVVTYNEQFF TRBJ2-1 - medium-sized TRBV19
TGTGCCAGCAGTTACTCGGGACAGAATTATGGCTACACCTTC CASSYSGQNYGYTF TRBJ1-2 TRBD1 few TRBV6-5
TGTGCCAGCAGCTTAATTCAGAACACTGAAGCTTTCTTT CASSLIQNTEAFF TRBJ1-1 - - TRBV11-1
TGTGCCTGGAGCCAGGGCACTGAAGCTTTCTTT CAWSQGTEAFF TRBJ1-1 - few TRBV30
TGTGCCAGCAGCTTGGATGGCCCGTTGGGGACTGAAGCTTTCTTT CASSLDGPLGTEAFF TRBJ1-1 - few TRBV5-4